A single sample gave rise to the 6 T cell receptor beta chains below, sequenced in a study of T cell repertoires in cytomegalovirus infection. MiXCR was run by TCRdb on the reads, yielding one entry per CDR3 protein. The data hold a few hundred thousand distinct CDR3 sequences, with 20% to 25% observed a single time. Specimen: CD8+ T cells from PBMCs. Receptor source: a human donor in good health (CMV status not recorded). Some clones in this sample may be carry-over from other donors' samples.

This chain uses TRBV20-1 with TRBJ2-7; perhaps TRBD1 as D (5 bases). The V and J ends lost 6 bases and 1 base respectively, with 16 bases between them. Germline-derived CDR1 and CDR2 are DFQATT and SNEGSKA (reference sequence). The CDR3 consists of 14 residues. The chain's CDR3 is CSANGPTASYEQYF. The CDR3 DNA is TGCAGTGCCAACGGTCCGACAGCTTCCTACGAGCAGTACTTC.

This clonotype was counted between two and nine times. The chain links TRBV29-1 to TRBJ2-1; D possibly uses TRBD1 or TRBD2 (6 bases each). V was trimmed by 4 bases and J by 0 bases, leaving 10 bases between them. Germline CDR1 and CDR2: SQVTM and ANQGSEA. The length of the CDR3 is 14 residues. The CDR3 here is CSVVGGSSYNEQFF. For the CDR3, the DNA is TGCAGCGTTGTAGGGGGGAGCTCCTACAATGAGCAGTTCTTC.

This clonotype appeared once. The CDR3 nucleotides read TGTGCCAGCAGCTTAGCGGGACAGAAATTCTATGGCTACACCTTC. As protein: CASSLAGQKFYGYTF. This chain uses TRBV11-2 with TRBJ1-2, with 7 bases aligning to TRBD1. The CDR3 is made up of 15 amino acids. Unmatched junction bases numbered 6, after V lost 1 base and J lost 4 bases. Looked up from germline, CDR1 is SGHAT and CDR2 is FQNNGV.

Only a few counts were recorded for this clonotype. This rearrangement joins TRBV7-6 to TRBJ1-2, with TRBD1 matching over 9 bases. This CDR3 region has 14 residues. V lost 2 bases to trimming and J lost 5 bases; unmatched junction nucleotides: 3. CDR1 and CDR2 (germline): SGHVS, FNYEAQ. CDR3 nucleotides: TGTGCCAGCAGCTTATCGGGACAGGGTTATGGCTACACCTTC. Encoded protein: CASSLSGQGYGYTF.

The rearrangement joins TRBV2 to TRBJ2-1, with 8 nucleotides matching TRBD1. CDR1 is SNHLY and CDR2 is FYNNEI in the germline V gene. The CDR3 totals 15 residues. The trim removed 6 bases at V and 2 bases at J, leaving 6 bases unmatched. The CDR3 coding sequence is TGTGCCAGCAGGGCAGGGGGCGCGGCCTACAATGAGCAGTTCTTC. Protein sequence: CASRAGGAAYNEQFF.

The chain carries TRBV20-1 and TRBJ2-3; a weak D match, TRBD1 (6 bases). The V end lost 7 bases, the J end lost 10 bases, and 9 bases lay between the germline ends. Germline assignment: CDR1 DFQATT and CDR2 SNEGSKA (reference sequence). This CDR3 spans 9 amino acids. This CDR3 reads CSVGAAQYF. CDR3 bases: TGCAGTGTGGGGGCGGCGCAGTATTTT.